Shown below are 22 T cell receptor beta chains from a single sample sequenced in a study of cytomegalovirus exposure and HLA in healthy donors. It was with 60 Vbeta and 13 Jbeta primers that the PCR ran. Data came from immunoSEQ multiplex PCR; TCRdb stores just in-frame clones and leaves some out. In the table there are about 160,000 clones, approximately 80% of which are singletons. Sequencing input: PBMCs. The receptors shown here come from a woman aged 35 to 49 in good health and CMV-seropositive.

In its sample, this clone was seen a few times. V and J are TRBV5-4 and TRBJ2-2; 9 nucleotides line up with TRBD1. Germline lookup yields CDR1 SGHNT and CDR2 YYREEE (reference sequence). V gave up 2 bases and J gave up 4 bases; unmatched junction bases: 3. The CDR3 covers 15 residues. The CDR3: CASSFGTGPTGELFF. CDR3 in DNA: TGTGCCAGCAGCTTTGGGACAGGGCCCACCGGGGAGCTGTTTTTT. The whole variable domain, filled in from reference TRBV5-4 and TRBJ2-2, reads ETGVTQSPTHLIKTRGQQVTLRCSSQSGHNTVSWYQQALGQGPQFIFQYYREEENGRGNFPPRFSGLQFPNYSSELNVNALELDDSALYLCASSFGTGPTGELFFGEGSRLTVL.

V and J are TRBV10-2 and TRBJ1-2; D not resolved. Trimming removed 5 bases from V and 0 bases from J, with 10 bases in between. CDR3 length: 14 residues. Germline V CDR1 and CDR2: WSHSY, SAAADI. This chain's CDR3 is CASSNSRANYGYTF. The DNA of the CDR3 is TGCGCCAGCAGTAATTCCCGAGCTAACTATGGCTACACCTTC.

V gene TRBV9 combines with J gene TRBJ2-7; possible D gene TRBD2, 5 bases. The V end was cut by 2 bases, the J end by 3 bases, with 15 bases between. The CDR3 sequence is 15 residues long. Germline V gives CDR1 SGDLS, CDR2 YYNGEE. CDR3 DNA sequence: TGTGCCAGCAGCGTCGGTCTGAGGGAAATCTACGAGCAGTACTTC. Residues: CASSVGLREIYEQYF.

The rearrangement joins TRBV13 to TRBJ1-2; TRBD1 agrees at 7 bases. This CDR3 contains 14 residues. With 1 base clipped from V and 4 bases from J, the junction kept 3 bases outside the gene matches. CDR1 and CDR2 from the germline V gene are PRHDT and FYEKMQ (reference sequence). Written as DNA, the CDR3 is TGTGCCAGCAGCTTAGCCCAGGGGGGCTATGGCTACACCTTC. Residues: CASSLAQGGYGYTF.

This clone has a handful of counts. This chain connects TRBV18 to TRBJ1-2, with TRBD1 matching 9 bases. Trimming removed 3 bases from V and 2 bases from J; junction bases left unmatched: 4. Germline V gene lookup returns CDR1 KGHSH and CDR2 LQKENI. The CDR3 is 15 residues long. CDR3 nucleotides: TGTGCCAGCTCACCCACAGGGGGCGAGAACTATGGCTACACCTTC. Encoded protein: CASSPTGGENYGYTF.

V and J are TRBV19 and TRBJ1-1, with D possibly matching TRBD1 (6 bases). Germline loops: CDR1 LNHDA, CDR2 SQIVND (reference sequence). The CDR3 extends over 17 amino acids. Deletions cut 5 bases from V and 1 base from J, with 20 bases between. This chain's CDR3 is CASSRRRTGQKNTEAFF. The DNA of the CDR3 is TGTGCCAGTAGTCGCAGAAGAACAGGACAGAAGAACACTGAAGCTTTCTTT.

The chain couples TRBV5-6 to TRBJ1-2, with D possibly TRBD1 on 6 matching bases. The germline V and J ends were trimmed by 4 bases and 8 bases, with 15 bases remaining between them. Germline-derived CDR1 and CDR2 are SGHDT and YYEEEE. The CDR3 spans 13 residues. CDR3 loop: CASSRVGTQGYTF. The CDR3 DNA reads TGTGCCAGCAGCAGAGTGGGGACACAAGGCTACACCTTC.

The chain combines TRBV19 with TRBJ2-2, with 7 nucleotides matching TRBD1. The J segment lost 3 bases and the V segment lost 8 bases, leaving 6 bases of the junction unmatched. From germline, CDR1 is LNHDA and CDR2 SQIVND (reference sequence). The CDR3 consists of 14 residues. CDR3: CASGDRAYTGELFF. The DNA for the CDR3 is TGTGCCAGTGGAGACAGGGCTTACACCGGGGAGCTGTTTTTT.

This clone has just one count. V gene TRBV5-4 combines with J gene TRBJ2-3; D unresolved. With 1 base removed from V and 0 bases from J, the gap between germline ends came to 9 bases. This CDR3 has 15 residues. The germline CDR1 and CDR2 sequences are SGHNT and YYREEE (reference sequence). The CDR3 DNA sequence: TGTGCCAGCAGCTTGTCAACTCCTAGCACAGATACGCAGTATTTT. Protein product: CASSLSTPSTDTQYF.

The chain is built from TRBV7-8 and TRBJ2-5; perhaps TRBD2 as D (7 bases). Trimming removed 5 bases from V and 5 bases from J, with 21 bases in between. Germline V gene lookup returns CDR1 SGHVS and CDR2 FQNEAQ. The CDR3 totals 16 residues. The CDR3 bases are TGTGCCAGCAGCCCCACCCGGGTGAGGGGGGGGGAGACCCAGTACTTC. The encoded protein is CASSPTRVRGGETQYF.

The chain uses TRBV5-4 and TRBJ2-1, with 7 bases lining up with TRBD2. The germline V gene encodes CDR1 SGHNT and CDR2 YYREEE (reference sequence). V shed 3 bases, J shed 11 bases, and the junction held 17 bases outside the gene matches. The length of the CDR3 is 16 residues. The CDR3 reads CASSSTGPRDYAKQFF. For the CDR3, the DNA is TGTGCCAGCAGCTCTACTGGACCCCGGGACTACGCAAAGCAGTTCTTC.

The chain carries TRBV6-5 and TRBJ2-1; D gene uncertain. The ends were cut back, 4 bases at V and 1 base at J, with 8 bases in the middle. The CDR3 consists of 14 residues. Germline-derived CDR1 and CDR2 are MNHEY and SVGAGI. The CDR3 DNA is TGTGCCAGCAGTTCTCTTCCTTCCTACAATGAGCAGTTCTTC. Translated: CASSSLPSYNEQFF.

The V and J genes are TRBV9 and TRBJ1-2; D gene unclear. V was pared by 0 bases and J by 12 bases, with 12 bases between. CDR3 length equals 12 residues. Germline-derived CDR1 and CDR2 are SGDLS and YYNGEE. This CDR3 is CASSVAGQAHTF. CDR3 bases: TGTGCCAGCAGCGTAGCTGGGCAGGCCCACACCTTC.

The chain uses TRBV5-4 and TRBJ1-1; D gene ambiguous. CDR3 length: 15 residues. From germline, CDR1 is SGHNT and CDR2 YYREEE (reference sequence). V shed 4 bases and J shed 5 bases, with 18 bases lying between them. CDR3 DNA: TGTGCCAGCAGCCCTCCGGGGAGGTGGGGAACTGAAGCTTTCTTT. Translating it yields CASSPPGRWGTEAFF. Looking up the rest from reference TRBV5-4 and TRBJ1-1 gives the full variable domain: ETGVTQSPTHLIKTRGQQVTLRCSSQSGHNTVSWYQQALGQGPQFIFQYYREEENGRGNFPPRFSGLQFPNYSSELNVNALELDDSALYLCASSPPGRWGTEAFFGQGTRLTVV.

V is TRBV28 and J is TRBJ2-5; 7 bases line up with TRBD1. The junction had 9 bases not matched to a gene; V was cut back by 4 bases and J by 4 bases. The CDR3 spans 15 residues. In germline, CDR1 is MDHEN, CDR2 SYDVKM. This chain's CDR3 is CASSSIEGARETQYF. The CDR3 region has the DNA TGTGCCAGCAGTTCAATAGAGGGGGCGCGAGAGACCCAGTACTTC.

The chain employs TRBV29-1 and TRBJ2-5; 7 bases are shared with TRBD2. The J segment lost 5 bases and the V segment lost 7 bases, leaving 10 bases of the junction unmatched. The germline CDR1 and CDR2 sequences are SQVTM and ANQGSEA. This CDR3 contains 13 residues. The CDR3 is CSASSGILETQYF. CDR3 sequence (DNA): TGCAGCGCCTCTAGCGGAATCTTGGAGACCCAGTACTTC.

This clone is a singleton in its sample. V and J are TRBV10-3 and TRBJ1-2; D is unresolved. This CDR3 region has 13 residues. Looked up from germline, CDR1 is ENHRY and CDR2 is SYGVKD. V was clipped by 6 bases and J by 0 bases, with 8 bases between them. For the CDR3, the DNA is TGTGCCATCAGGGCAGAAGCTAACTATGGCTACACCTTC. Amino acids: CAIRAEANYGYTF.

The rearrangement uses TRBV27 and TRBJ2-5; D ambiguous. The CDR3 length is 15 residues. Germline V CDR1 and CDR2: MNHEY, SMNVEV (reference sequence). V lost 3 bases and J 5 bases, leaving 16 bases between the germline ends. The CDR3 DNA is TGTGCCAGCAGTTTGAAAAACTCCCGGTGGGAGACCCAGTACTTC. It yields the protein CASSLKNSRWETQYF.

The rearrangement joins TRBV7-2 to TRBJ2-1, with D possibly being TRBD2 (7 bases). The germline V and J ends were trimmed by 5 bases and 0 bases, with 17 bases remaining between them. CDR1 is SGHTA and CDR2 is FQGNSA in the germline V gene. CDR3 length: 17 residues. Written as DNA, the CDR3 is TGTGCCAGCAGCCTCAACGCGGGGGCCCTCTCCTACAATGAGCAGTTCTTC. It encodes CASSLNAGALSYNEQFF.

This chain joins TRBV4-1 and TRBJ2-3, with a weak D call TRBD2 (5 bases). CDR1 MGHRA and CDR2 YSYEKL come from the germline V gene. The CDR3 is 13 amino acids. The V end was cut by 4 bases, the J end by 5 bases, with 10 bases between. CDR3 region: CASSLEREDTQYF. The CDR3 bases are TGCGCCAGCAGCCTAGAGAGGGAAGATACGCAGTATTTT.

The J gene is TRBJ1-2, the V gene TRBV6-5; D may be TRBD1 (6 bases). This CDR3 has 15 residues. The germline V and J ends were trimmed by 5 bases and 2 bases, with 15 bases remaining between them. CDR1 is MNHEY, CDR2 SVGAGI, per germline. The CDR3 nucleotides read TGTGCCAGCAGTACCCGGACAGAGGGGAACTATGGCTACACCTTC. This gives the protein CASSTRTEGNYGYTF.

CDR3 sequence (DNA): TGTGCCAGCAGCTGGAACGCAGGGACTGAAGCTTTCTTT. This gives the protein CASSWNAGTEAFF. The chain uses TRBV11-3 and TRBJ1-1; possibly TRBD1 for D (5 bases). Per germline, CDR1 SGHNT and CDR2 YENEEA. The CDR3 has 13 residues. The germline V and J ends were trimmed by 4 bases and 5 bases, with 11 bases remaining between them.